This section outlines one T cell receptor beta chain sequence together with its context. Time point denoted: blood at routine non-recurrence follow-up after resection. Sequencing covered unsorted whole RNA taken from tumor, nontumor lung or frozen PBMC. Germline CDR1 reads MNHEY; CDR2 reads SMNVEV (reference sequence). The CDR3 consists of 16 residues. The V and J ends lost 5 bases and 8 bases, in that order; junction bases with no gene match: 17. One entry per CDR3 protein results from TCRdb running MiXCR on the 5' RACE reads. The sample carries roughly 120,000 distinct CDR3 sequences, less than 15% recorded once. This sample was taken from a study of spatial heterogeneity in lung cancer.

V usage is TRBV27 and J usage is TRBJ1-2; 7 positions match TRBD1. This clonotype originated in a male donor with early-stage non-small cell lung cancer. Sequenced here: PBMCs, sampled at follow-up. The CDR3 reads CASSTGQVSPLRGYTF. The CDR3 nucleotides read TGTGCCAGCAGTACAGGACAGGTATCCCCTCTAAGGGGCTACACCTTC.